This T cell receptor beta chain was obtained from a study of radiotherapy plus CTLA-4 blockade in lung cancer. The assay was immunoSEQ multiplex PCR, and TCRdb's table has in-frame clones only and misses some. The sample contains approximately 37,000 clones, roughly 70% of which appear only once. This CDR3 has 15 residues. The germline CDR1 and CDR2 sequences are SGHNT and YYREEE (reference sequence). J was trimmed by 6 bases and V by 2 bases; bases with no gene match: 8. Sequenced here: peripheral blood, sampled from a patient treated with radiotherapy plus ipilimumab. The chain uses TRBV5-4 and TRBJ2-4, with TRBD1 matching over 7 bases. This receptor was identified in a human donor with non-small cell lung cancer who had stable disease on radiotherapy plus ipilimumab. The CDR3 spells CASSLQGPGGNIQYF. In nucleotides, the CDR3 is TGTGCCAGCAGCTTACAGGGTCCAGGGGGAAACATTCAGTACTTC.